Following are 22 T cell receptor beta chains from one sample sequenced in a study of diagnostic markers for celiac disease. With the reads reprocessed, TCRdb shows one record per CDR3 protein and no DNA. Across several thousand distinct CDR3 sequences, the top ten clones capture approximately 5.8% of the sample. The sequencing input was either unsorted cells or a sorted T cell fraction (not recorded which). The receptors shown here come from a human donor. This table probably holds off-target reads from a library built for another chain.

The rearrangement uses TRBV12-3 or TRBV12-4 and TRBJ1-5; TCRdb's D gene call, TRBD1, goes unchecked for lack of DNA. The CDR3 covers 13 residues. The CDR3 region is CASSFTGNQPQHF.

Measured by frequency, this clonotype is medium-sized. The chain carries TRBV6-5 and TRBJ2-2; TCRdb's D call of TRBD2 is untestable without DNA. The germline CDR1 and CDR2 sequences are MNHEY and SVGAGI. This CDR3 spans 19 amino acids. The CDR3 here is CASSYGTSGGAGRPGELFF.

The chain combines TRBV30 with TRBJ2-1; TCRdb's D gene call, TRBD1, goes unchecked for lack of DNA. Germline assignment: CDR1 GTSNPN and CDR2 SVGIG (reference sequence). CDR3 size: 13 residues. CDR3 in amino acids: CAWNEGTGKEQFF.

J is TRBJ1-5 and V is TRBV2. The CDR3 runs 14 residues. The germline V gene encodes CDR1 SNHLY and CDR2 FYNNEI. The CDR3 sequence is CASSESGQDQPQHF.

CDR3: CAIRRTSGSTDTQYF. V and J are TRBV10-3 and TRBJ2-3; TCRdb calls TRBD2, which cannot be checked without DNA. Germline V gene lookup returns CDR1 ENHRY and CDR2 SYGVKD. The CDR3 has 15 amino acids.

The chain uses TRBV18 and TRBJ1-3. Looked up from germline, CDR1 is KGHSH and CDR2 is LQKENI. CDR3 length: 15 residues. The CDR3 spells CASSPPGSSGNTIYF. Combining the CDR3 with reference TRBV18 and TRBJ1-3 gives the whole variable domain NAGVMQNPRHLVRRRGQEARLRCSPMKGHSHVYWYRQLPEEGLKFMVYLQKENIIDESGMPKERFSAEFPKEGPSILRIQQVVRGDSAAYFCASSPPGSSGNTIYFGEGSWLTVV.

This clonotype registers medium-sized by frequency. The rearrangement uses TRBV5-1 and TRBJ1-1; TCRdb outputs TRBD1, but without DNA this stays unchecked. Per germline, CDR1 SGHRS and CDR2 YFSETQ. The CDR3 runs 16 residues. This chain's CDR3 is CASSLFQGEVTTEAFF.

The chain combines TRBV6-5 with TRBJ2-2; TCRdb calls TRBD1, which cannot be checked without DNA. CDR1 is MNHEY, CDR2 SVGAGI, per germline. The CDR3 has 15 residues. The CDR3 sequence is CASSYGGFSTGELFF.

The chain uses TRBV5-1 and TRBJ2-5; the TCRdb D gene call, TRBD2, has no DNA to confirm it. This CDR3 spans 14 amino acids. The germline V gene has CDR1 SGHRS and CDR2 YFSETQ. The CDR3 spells CASSSDSEGETQYF.

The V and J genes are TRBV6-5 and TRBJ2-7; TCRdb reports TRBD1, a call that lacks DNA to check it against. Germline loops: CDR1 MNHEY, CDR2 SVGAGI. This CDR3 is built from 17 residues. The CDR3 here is CASSYSGSGQGINEQYF.

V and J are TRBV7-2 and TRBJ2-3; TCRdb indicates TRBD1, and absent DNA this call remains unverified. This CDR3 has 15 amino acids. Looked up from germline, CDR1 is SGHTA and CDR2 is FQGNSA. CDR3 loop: CASSLIQGRADTQYF.

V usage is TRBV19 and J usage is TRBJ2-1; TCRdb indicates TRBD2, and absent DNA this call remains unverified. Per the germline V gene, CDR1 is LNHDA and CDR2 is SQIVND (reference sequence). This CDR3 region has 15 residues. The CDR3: CASTLLAGEGNEQFF.

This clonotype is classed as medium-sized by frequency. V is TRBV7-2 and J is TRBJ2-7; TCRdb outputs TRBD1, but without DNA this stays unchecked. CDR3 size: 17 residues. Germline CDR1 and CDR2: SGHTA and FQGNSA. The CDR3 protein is CASSLAPGTGAAYEQYF.

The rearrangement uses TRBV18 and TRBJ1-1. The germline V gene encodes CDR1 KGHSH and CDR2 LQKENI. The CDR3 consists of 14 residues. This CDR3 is CASSPQGEATEAFF.

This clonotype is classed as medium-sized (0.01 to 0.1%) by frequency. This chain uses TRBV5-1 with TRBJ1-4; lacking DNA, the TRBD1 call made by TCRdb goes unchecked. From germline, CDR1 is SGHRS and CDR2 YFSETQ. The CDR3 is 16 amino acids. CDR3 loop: CASSPRPASRNEKLFF.

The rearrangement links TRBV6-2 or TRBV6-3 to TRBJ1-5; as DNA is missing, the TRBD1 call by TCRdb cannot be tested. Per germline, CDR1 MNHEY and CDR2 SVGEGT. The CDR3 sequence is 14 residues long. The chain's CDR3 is CASSSDRRNQPQHF.

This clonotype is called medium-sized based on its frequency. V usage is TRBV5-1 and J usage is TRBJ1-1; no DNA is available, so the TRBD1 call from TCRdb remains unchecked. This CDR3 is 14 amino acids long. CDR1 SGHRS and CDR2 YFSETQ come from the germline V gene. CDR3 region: CASSSRETGPEAFF.

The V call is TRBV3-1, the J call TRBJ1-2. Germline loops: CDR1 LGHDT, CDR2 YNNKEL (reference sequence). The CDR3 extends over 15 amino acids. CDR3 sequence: CASSQLQSGGHGYTF.

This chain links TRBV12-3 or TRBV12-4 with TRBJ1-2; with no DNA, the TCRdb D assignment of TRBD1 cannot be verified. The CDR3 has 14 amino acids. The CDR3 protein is CASRRDSYSYGYTF.

The CDR3 is CASSEALGGQGNNEQFF. The genes are TRBV2 and TRBJ2-1; the D call from TCRdb, TRBD1, cannot be confirmed without DNA. The CDR3 runs 17 residues. CDR1 is SNHLY and CDR2 is FYNNEI in the germline V gene.

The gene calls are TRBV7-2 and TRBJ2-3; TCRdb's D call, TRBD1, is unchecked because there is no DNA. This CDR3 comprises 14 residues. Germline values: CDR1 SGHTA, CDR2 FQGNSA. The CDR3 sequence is CASSSDRESDTQYF.

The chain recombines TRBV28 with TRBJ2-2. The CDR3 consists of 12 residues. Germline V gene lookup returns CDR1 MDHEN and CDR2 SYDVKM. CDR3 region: CASSLWDGELFF.